Shown below are 5 T cell receptor beta chains from a single sample sequenced in a study of blood T cell repertoires in COVID-19. The protocol was immunoSEQ multiplex PCR, while the TCRdb copy is restricted to in-frame clones and leaves out a portion. Of over 200,000 clones in the sample, about 89% were seen once. Sequencing was done on a sample of peripheral blood. The receptors shown here come from a man between 60 and 75 years old who had recovered from COVID-19.

J is TRBJ2-3 and V is TRBV3-1 (or the pseudogene TRBV3-2); D is perhaps TRBD2 (6 bases). This CDR3 is 17 amino acids long. Germline CDR1 LGHDT, CDR2 YNNKEL (reference sequence). V was trimmed by 1 base and J by 6 bases, leaving 20 bases between them. The CDR3 sequence: CASSQVAGGSKYDTQYF. CDR3 DNA sequence: TGTGCCAGCAGCCAAGTAGCCGGGGGTTCCAAATACGATACGCAGTATTTT.

The J gene is TRBJ2-7, the V gene TRBV27, with 10 nucleotides matching TRBD2. Germline V gene sequence: CDR1 MNHEY, CDR2 SMNVEV (reference sequence). The CDR3 is 14 residues long. Germline trimming cut 3 bases from V and 5 bases from J; bases unmatched to any gene: 4. This CDR3 is CASSLSGRAHEQYF. The CDR3 coding sequence is TGTGCCAGCAGTTTGAGCGGGAGGGCCCACGAGCAGTACTTC.

V and J are TRBV6-5 and TRBJ1-2; 7 bases map to TRBD1. With V trimmed by 4 bases and J by 12 bases, 8 bases remained unmatched. CDR3 length: 12 residues. Germline V gene lookup returns CDR1 MNHEY and CDR2 SVGAGI. The CDR3 DNA is TGTGCCAGCAGTTCCCGACAGGGACGTGACACCTTC. Translating it yields CASSSRQGRDTF.

The chain has TRBV2 and TRBJ1-2; D may be TRBD1 (6 bases). The V gene's germline CDR1 is SNHLY and CDR2 FYNNEI. Trimming left V 2 bases short and J 0 bases short, with 10 bases between. The CDR3 length is 15 residues. CDR3 residues: CASSEPPGANYGYTF. As DNA, the CDR3 is TGTGCCAGCAGTGAACCCCCAGGGGCTAACTATGGCTACACCTTC.

V gene TRBV5-1 combines with J gene TRBJ1-1; no reliable D call. Germline V gene data show CDR1 as SGHRS and CDR2 as YFSETQ. This CDR3 comprises 15 residues. Trimming took 0 bases from V and 1 from J, leaving 10 bases between them. CDR3 bases: TGCGCCAGCAGCTTGGGAGGGATATGGAACACTGAAGCTTTCTTT. Translation gives CASSLGGIWNTEAFF.